The clone carrying this TCR beta chain has ten or more counts. This CDR3 is built from 16 residues. CDR1 is SGHTA and CDR2 is FQGNSA in the germline V gene. Trimming cost V 2 bases and J 4 bases; bases outside gene matches: 9. Time point defined: persistent/refractory GD, antithyroid drugs over 5 years with positive TRAb. Scientists built the TCR library using RNA that was extracted from PBMCs. Investigators report Graves' disease was diagnosed under American Thyroid Association guidelines. Building of the TCR beta libraries involved iRepertoire HTBI primers and Arm-PCR of CDR3 regions. Each CDR3 protein gets one entry after TCRdb re-called the multiplex PCR reads with MiXCR. The sample contains 300,000 to 400,000 distinct CDR3 sequences, around a fifth of which appear only once. The data belong to a study of regulatory T cells in long-lasting Graves disease.

This clonotype was sampled from a female donor with Graves disease. Sequencing used peripheral blood mononuclear cells (PBMCs), obtained when the disease was refractory, from a patient treated with antithyroid drugs. The chain uses TRBV7-2 and TRBJ2-7; the match to TRBD1 covers 9 bases. The CDR3 sequence: CASSLMSGQGVYEQYF. The CDR3 DNA reads TGTGCCAGCAGCTTAATGTCGGGACAGGGTGTTTACGAGCAGTACTTC.